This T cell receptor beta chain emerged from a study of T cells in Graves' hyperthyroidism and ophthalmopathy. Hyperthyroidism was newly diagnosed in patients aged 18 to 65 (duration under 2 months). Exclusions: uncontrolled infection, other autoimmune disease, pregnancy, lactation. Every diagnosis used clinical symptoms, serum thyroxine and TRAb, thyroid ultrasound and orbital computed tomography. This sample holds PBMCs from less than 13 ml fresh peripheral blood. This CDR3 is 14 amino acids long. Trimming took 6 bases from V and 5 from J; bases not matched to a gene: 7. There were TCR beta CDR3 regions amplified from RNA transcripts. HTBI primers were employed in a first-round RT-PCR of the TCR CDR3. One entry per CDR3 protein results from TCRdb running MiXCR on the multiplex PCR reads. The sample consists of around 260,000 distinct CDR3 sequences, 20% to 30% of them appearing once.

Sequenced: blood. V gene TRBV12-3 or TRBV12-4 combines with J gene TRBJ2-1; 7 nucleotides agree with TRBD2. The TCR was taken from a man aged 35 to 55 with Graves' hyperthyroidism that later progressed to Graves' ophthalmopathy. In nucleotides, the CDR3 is TGTGCCAGCAGCAGGACTAGTAAGGACAATGAGCAGTTCTTC. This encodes CASSRTSKDNEQFF.